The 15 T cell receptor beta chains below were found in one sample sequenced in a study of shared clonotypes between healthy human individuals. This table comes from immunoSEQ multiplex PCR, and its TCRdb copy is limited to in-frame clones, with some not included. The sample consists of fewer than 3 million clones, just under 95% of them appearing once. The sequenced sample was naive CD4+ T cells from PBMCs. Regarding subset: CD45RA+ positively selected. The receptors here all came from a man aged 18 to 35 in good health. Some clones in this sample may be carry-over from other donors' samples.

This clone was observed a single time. The CDR3 nucleotides read TGTGCCAGCAGTGACTGGGAGCAGTACTTC. Its protein product is CASSDWEQYF. The J gene is TRBJ2-7, the V gene TRBV2; D is ambiguous. Trimming left V 3 bases short and J 7 bases short, with 4 bases between. The CDR3 contains 10 residues. Germline-derived CDR1 and CDR2 are SNHLY and FYNNEI. Filled out from reference TRBV2 and TRBJ2-7, the complete variable domain reads EPEVTQTPSHQVTQMGQEVILRCVPISNHLYFYWYRQILGQKVEFLVSFYNNEISEKSEIFDDQFSVERPDGSNFTLKIRSTKLEDSAMYFCASSDWEQYFGPGTRLTVT.

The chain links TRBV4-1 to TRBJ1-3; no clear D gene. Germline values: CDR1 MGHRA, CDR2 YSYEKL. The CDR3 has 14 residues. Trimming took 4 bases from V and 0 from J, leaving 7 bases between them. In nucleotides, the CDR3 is TGCGCCAGCAGCCGGATCTTCTCTGGAAACACCATATATTTT. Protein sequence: CASSRIFSGNTIYF.

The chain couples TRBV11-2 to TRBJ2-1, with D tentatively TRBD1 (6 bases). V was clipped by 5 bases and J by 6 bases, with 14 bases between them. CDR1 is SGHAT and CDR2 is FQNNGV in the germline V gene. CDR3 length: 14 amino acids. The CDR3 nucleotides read TGTGCCAGCAGCCTGCAGGGGTCTCCCAATGAGCAGTTCTTC. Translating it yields CASSLQGSPNEQFF.

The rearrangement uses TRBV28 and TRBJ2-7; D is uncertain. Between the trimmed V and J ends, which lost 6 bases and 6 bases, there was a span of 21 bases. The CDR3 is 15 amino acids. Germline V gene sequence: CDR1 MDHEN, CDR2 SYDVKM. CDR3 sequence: CASSQIYQETSEQYF. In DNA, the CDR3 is TGTGCCAGCAGCCAAATCTATCAAGAAACCTCCGAGCAGTACTTC.

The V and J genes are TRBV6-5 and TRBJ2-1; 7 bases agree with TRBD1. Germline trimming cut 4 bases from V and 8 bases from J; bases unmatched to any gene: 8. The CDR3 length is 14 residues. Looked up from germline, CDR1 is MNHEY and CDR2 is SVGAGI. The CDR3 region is CASSSLDRADEQFF. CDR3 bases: TGTGCCAGCAGTTCCCTCGACAGGGCCGATGAGCAGTTCTTC.

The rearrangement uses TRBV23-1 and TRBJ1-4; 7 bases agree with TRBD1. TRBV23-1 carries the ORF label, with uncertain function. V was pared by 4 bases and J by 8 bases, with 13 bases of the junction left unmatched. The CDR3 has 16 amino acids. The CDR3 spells CASSRGLDREIEKLFF. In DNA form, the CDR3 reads TGCGCCAGCAGTCGGGGACTTGACAGGGAAATCGAAAAACTGTTTTTT.

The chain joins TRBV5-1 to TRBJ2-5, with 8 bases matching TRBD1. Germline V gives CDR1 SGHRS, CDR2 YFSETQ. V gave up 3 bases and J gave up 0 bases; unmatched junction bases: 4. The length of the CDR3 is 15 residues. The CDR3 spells CASSSGQGYQETQYF. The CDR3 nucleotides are TGCGCCAGCAGCTCCGGACAGGGCTACCAAGAGACCCAGTACTTC.

In nucleotides, the CDR3 is TGTGCCAGCAGCTTAAGAAGTGCCGGGGAGCTGTTTTTT. It is translated as CASSLRSAGELFF. V and J are TRBV7-3 and TRBJ2-2, with D hard to call. Germline lookup yields CDR1 SGHTA and CDR2 FQGTGA. The CDR3 has 13 amino acids. V shed 1 base and J shed 6 bases, with 6 bases lying between them.

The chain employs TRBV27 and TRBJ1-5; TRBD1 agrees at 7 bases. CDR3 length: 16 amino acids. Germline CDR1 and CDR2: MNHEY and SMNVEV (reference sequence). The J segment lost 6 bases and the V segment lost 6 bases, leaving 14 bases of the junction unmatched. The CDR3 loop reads CASSMGAGGLGQPQHF. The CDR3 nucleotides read TGTGCCAGCAGCATGGGGGCAGGGGGGTTGGGTCAGCCCCAGCATTTT.

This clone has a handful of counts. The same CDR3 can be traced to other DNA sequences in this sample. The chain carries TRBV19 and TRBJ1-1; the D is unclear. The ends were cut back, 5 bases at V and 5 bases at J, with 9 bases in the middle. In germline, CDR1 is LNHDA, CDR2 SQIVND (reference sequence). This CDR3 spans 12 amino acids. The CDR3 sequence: CASSWTGTEAFF. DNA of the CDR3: TGTGCCAGTAGTTGGACGGGAACTGAAGCTTTCTTT.

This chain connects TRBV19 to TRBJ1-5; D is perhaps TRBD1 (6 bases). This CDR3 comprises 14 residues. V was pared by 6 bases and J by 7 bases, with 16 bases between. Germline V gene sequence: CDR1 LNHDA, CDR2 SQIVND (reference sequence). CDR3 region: CASRPGTIIQPQHF. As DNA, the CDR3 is TGTGCCAGTAGACCCGGGACAATAATCCAGCCCCAGCATTTT.

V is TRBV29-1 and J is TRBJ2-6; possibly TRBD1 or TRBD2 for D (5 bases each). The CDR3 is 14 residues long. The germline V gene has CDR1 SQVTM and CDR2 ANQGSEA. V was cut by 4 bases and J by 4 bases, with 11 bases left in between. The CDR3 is CSVGAGTGANVLTF. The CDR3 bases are TGCAGCGTTGGGGCAGGGACCGGGGCCAACGTCCTGACTTTC.

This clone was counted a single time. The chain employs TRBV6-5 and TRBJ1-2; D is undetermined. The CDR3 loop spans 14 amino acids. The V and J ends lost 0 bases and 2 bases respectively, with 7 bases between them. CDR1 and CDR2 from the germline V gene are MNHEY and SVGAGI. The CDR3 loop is CASSYSVSNYGYTF. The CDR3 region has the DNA TGTGCCAGCAGTTACTCAGTTAGCAACTATGGCTACACCTTC.

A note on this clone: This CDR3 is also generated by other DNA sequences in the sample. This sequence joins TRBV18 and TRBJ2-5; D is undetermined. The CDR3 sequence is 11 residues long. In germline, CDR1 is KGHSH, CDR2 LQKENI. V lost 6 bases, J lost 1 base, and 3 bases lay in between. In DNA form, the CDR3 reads TGTGCCAGCTCGGCCCAAGAGACCCAGTACTTC. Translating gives CASSAQETQYF. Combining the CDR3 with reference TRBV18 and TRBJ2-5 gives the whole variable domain NAGVMQNPRHLVRRRGQEARLRCSPMKGHSHVYWYRQLPEEGLKFMVYLQKENIIDESGMPKERFSAEFPKEGPSILRIQQVVRGDSAAYFCASSAQETQYFGPGTRLLVL.

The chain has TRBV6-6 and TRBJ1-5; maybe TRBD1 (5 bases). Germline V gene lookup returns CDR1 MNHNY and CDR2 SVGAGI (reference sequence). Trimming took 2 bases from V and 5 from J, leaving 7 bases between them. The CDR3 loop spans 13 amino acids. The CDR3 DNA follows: TGTGCCAGCAGTTACGGGGGATATCAGCCCCAGCATTTT. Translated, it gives CASSYGGYQPQHF.